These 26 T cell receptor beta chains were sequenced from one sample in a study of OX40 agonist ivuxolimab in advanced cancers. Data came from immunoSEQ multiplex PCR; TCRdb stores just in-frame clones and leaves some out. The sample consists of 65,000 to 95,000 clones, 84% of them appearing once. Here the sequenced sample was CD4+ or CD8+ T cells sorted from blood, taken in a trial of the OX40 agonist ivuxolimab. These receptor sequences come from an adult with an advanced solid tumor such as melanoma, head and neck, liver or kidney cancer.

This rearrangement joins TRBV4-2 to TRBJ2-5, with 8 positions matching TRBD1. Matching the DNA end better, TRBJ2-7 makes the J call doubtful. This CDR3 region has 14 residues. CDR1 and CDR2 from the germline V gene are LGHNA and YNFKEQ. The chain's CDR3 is CASSQDRASVEQYF. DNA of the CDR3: TGTGCCAGCAGCCAGGACAGGGCGTCGGTCGAGCAGTACTTC.

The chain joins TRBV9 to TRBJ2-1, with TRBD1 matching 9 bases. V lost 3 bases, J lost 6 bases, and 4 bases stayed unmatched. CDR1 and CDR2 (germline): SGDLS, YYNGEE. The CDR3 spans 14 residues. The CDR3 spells CASSAGTGSNEQFF. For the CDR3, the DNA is TGTGCCAGCAGCGCTGGGACAGGGAGCAATGAGCAGTTCTTC.

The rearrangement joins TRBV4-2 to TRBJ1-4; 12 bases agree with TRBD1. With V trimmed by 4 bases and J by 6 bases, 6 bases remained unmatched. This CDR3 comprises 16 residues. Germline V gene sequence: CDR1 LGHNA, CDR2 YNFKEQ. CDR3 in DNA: TGTGCCAGCAGCCGACCGGGACAGGGGGCGTATGAAAAACTGTTTTTT. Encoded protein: CASSRPGQGAYEKLFF.

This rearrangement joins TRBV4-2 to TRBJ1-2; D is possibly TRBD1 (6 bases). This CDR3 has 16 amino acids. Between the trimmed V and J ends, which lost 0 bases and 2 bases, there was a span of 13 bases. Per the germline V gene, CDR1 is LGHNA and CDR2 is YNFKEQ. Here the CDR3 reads CASSQDSRGGNYGYTF. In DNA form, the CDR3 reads TGTGCCAGCAGCCAAGATAGCAGAGGGGGGAACTATGGCTACACCTTC.

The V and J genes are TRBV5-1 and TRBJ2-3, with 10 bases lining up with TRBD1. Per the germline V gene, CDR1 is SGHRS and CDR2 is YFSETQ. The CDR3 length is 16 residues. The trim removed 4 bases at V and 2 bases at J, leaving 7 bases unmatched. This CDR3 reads CASSNRQGAFTDTQYF. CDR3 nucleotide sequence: TGCGCCAGCAGCAACCGACAGGGGGCGTTCACAGATACGCAGTATTTT.

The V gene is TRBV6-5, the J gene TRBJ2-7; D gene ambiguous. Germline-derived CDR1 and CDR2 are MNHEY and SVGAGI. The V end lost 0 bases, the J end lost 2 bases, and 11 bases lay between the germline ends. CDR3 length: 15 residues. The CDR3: CASSYSTFSTYEQYF. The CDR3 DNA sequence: TGTGCCAGCAGTTACTCCACGTTCAGCACCTACGAGCAGTACTTC.

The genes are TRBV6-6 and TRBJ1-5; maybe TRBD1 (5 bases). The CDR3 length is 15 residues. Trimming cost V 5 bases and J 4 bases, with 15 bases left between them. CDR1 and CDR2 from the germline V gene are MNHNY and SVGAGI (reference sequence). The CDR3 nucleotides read TGTGCCAGCAGTCATCTGAAAGGGGAGAATCAGCCCCAGCATTTT. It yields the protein CASSHLKGENQPQHF.

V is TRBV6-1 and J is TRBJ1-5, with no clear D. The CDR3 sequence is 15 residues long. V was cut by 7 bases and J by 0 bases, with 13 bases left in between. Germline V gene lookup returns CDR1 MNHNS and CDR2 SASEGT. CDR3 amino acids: CASTQLLYSNQPQHF. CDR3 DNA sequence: TGTGCCAGCACCCAGCTGCTTTATAGCAATCAGCCCCAGCATTTT.

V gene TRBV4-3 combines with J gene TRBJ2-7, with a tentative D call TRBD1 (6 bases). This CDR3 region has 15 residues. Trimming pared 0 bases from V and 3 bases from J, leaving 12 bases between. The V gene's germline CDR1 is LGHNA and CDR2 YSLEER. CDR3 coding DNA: TGCGCCAGCAGCCAAGAGTCGGGCAGGGGCTACGAGCAGTACTTC. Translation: CASSQESGRGYEQYF.

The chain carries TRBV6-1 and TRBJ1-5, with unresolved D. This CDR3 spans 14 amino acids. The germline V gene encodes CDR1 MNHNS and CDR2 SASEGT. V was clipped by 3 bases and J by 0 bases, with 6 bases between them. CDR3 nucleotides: TGTGCCAGCAGTGATCAACCTAGCAATCAGCCCCAGCATTTT. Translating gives CASSDQPSNQPQHF.

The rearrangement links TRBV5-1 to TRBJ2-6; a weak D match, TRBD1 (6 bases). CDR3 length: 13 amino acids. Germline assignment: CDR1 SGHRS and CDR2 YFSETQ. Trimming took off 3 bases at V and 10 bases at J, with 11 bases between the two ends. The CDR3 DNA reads TGCGCCAGCAGCTCTCGGGACATAAACGTCCTGACTTTC. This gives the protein CASSSRDINVLTF.

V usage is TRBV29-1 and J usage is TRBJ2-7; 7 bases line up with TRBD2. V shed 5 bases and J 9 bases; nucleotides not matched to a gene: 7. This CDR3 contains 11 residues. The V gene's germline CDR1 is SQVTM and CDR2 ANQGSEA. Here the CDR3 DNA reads TGCAGCGTTAGGACTAGTATCGGGCAGTACTTC. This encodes CSVRTSIGQYF.

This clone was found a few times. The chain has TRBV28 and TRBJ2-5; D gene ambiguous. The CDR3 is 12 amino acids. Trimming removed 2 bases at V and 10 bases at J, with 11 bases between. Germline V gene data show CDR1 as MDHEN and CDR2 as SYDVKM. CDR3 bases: TGTGCCAGCAGTTTACCCCGACTCGGCCAGTACTTC. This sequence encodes CASSLPRLGQYF.

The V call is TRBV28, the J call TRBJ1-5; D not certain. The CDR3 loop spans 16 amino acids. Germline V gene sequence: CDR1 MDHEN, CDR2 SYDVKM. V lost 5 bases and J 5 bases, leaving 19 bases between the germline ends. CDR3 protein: CASSPPTPIGYQPQHF. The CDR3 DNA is TGTGCCAGCAGTCCCCCGACACCCATAGGGTATCAGCCCCAGCATTTT.

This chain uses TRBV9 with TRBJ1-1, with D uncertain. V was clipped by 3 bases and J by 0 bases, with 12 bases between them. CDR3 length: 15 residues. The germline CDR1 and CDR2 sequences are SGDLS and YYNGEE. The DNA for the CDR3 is TGTGCCAGCAGCGGAGGTGGACGGTTGAACACTGAAGCTTTCTTT. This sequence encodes CASSGGGRLNTEAFF.

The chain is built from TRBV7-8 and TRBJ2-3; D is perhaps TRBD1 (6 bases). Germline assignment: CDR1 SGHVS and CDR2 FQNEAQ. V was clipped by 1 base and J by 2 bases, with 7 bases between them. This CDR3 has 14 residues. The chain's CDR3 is CASSLDRDTDTQYF. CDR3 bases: TGTGCCAGCAGCTTAGACAGGGACACAGATACGCAGTATTTT.

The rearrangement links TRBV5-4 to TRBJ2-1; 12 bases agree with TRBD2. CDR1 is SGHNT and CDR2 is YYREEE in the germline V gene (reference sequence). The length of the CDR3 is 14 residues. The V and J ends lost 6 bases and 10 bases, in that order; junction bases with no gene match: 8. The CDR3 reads CASTLAGGPGEQFF. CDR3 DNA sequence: TGTGCCAGCACCCTAGCGGGGGGGCCAGGGGAGCAGTTCTTC.

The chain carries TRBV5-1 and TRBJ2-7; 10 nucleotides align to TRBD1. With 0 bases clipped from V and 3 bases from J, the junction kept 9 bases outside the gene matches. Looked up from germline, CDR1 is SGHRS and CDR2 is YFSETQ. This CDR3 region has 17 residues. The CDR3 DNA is TGCGCCAGCAGCTTGGCCTCCGGGACAGGGGACTTCTACGAGCAGTACTTC. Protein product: CASSLASGTGDFYEQYF.

The CDR3 sequence: CASSLEGAHTGELFF. CDR3 DNA: TGTGCCAGCAGCCTGGAGGGGGCGCACACCGGGGAGCTGTTTTTT. V and J are TRBV6-1 and TRBJ2-2; D is possibly TRBD1 (7 bases). V was pared by 6 bases and J by 3 bases, with 14 bases between. Germline-derived CDR1 and CDR2 are MNHNS and SASEGT. The CDR3 is made up of 15 amino acids.

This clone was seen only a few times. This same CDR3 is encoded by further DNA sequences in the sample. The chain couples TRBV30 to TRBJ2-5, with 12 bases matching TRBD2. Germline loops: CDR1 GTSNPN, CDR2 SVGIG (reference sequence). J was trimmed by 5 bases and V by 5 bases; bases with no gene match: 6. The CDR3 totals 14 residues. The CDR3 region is CAWRLAGAGETQYF. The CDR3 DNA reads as TGTGCCTGGCGACTAGCGGGGGCCGGGGAGACCCAGTACTTC. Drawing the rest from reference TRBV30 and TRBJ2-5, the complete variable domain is SQTIHQWPATLVQPVGSPLSLECTVEGTSNPNLYWYRQAAGRGLQLLFYSVGIGQISSEVPQNLSASRPQDRQFILSSKKLLLSDSGFYLCAWRLAGAGETQYFGPGTRLLVL.

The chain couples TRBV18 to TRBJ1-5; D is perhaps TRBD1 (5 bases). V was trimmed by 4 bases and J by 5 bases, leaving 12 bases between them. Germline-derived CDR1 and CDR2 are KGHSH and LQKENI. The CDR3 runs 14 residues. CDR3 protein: CASSRRDLDQPQHF. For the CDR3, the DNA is TGTGCCAGCTCACGGAGGGACTTAGATCAGCCCCAGCATTTT.

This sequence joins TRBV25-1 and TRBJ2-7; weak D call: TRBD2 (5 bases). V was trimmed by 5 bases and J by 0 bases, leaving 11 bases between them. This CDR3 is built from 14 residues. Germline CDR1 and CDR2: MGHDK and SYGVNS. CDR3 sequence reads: CASSYRGLSYEQYF. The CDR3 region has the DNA TGTGCCAGCAGTTATCGGGGTCTCTCCTACGAGCAGTACTTC.

The CDR3 reads CASTEEGADQPQHF. Written as DNA, the CDR3 is TGTGCCAGCACCGAAGAGGGAGCGGATCAGCCCCAGCATTTT. V gene TRBV2 combines with J gene TRBJ1-5; no clear D. The ends were cut back, 7 bases at V and 5 bases at J, with 15 bases in the middle. The CDR3 runs 14 residues. Per germline, CDR1 SNHLY and CDR2 FYNNEI.

The CDR3: CASSGGPPGTGYEQYF. In nucleotides, the CDR3 is TGTGCCAGCAGTGGGGGCCCACCCGGGACAGGCTACGAGCAGTACTTC. J is TRBJ2-7 and V is TRBV6-1; 8 bases agree with TRBD1. Germline V gives CDR1 MNHNS, CDR2 SASEGT. Trimming took 4 bases from V and 3 from J; bases not matched to a gene: 11. The CDR3 has 16 residues.

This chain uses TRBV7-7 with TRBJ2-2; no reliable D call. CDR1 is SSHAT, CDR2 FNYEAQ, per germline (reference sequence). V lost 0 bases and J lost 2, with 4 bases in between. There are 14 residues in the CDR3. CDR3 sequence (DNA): TGTGCCAGCAGCTTAGCCACAAACACCGGGGAGCTGTTTTTT. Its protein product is CASSLATNTGELFF.

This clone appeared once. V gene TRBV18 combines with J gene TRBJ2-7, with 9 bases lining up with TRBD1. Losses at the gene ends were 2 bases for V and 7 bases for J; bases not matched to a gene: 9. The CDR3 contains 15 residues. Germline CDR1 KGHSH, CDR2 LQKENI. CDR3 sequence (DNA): TGTGCCAGCTCACCATCCGGGACAGGGCAGAAAGAGCAGTACTTC. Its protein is CASSPSGTGQKEQYF.